The sequence of this T cell receptor (beta chain) was determined in a study of beta chain features in type 1 diabetes. Study-wide background: Age, gender, cell numbers and subset yield matched between patients and controls. All of the samples together had roughly 98 million sorted cells examined.

Study-level findings and limits: Among patients with Type 1 diabetes, TCRB CDR3s were moderately but significantly shorter in every one of the four CD4+ subsets. With patients and controls alike, PCR might favor shorter templates to an equal degree.

Blood was drawn once from each donor into heparinised tubes. The draws averaged roughly 120 mL. Note on this clone: Its cognate antigen is unknown.

Reverse transcribing all isolated RNA meant expressed TCRB transcripts were sequenced. Assay used: immunoSEQ multiplex PCR; TCRdb lists only in-frame clones, some missing. The sample records over 200,000 clones, approximately 10% being singletons. This CDR3 region has 16 residues. Trimming left V 4 bases short and J 3 bases short, with 15 bases between. Germline V gives CDR1 LGHNA, CDR2 YNFKEQ. Sequencing was carried out using naive CD4+ T cells from blood. The gene calls are TRBV4-2 and TRBJ1-4; D possibly corresponds to TRBD1 (6 bases). This sequence was found in a man aged 25-45 years with type 1 diabetes. The CDR3 here is CASSRTQTGANEKLFF. CDR3 DNA: TGTGCCAGCAGCCGGACACAGACAGGAGCTAATGAAAAACTGTTTTTT.